The 26 T cell receptor beta chains listed next were all sequenced from one sample in a study of T cell changes during pregnancy in multiple sclerosis. Using immunoSEQ multiplex PCR, the repertoire was profiled, and TCRdb retains in-frame clones only, with some absent. The sample records thousands of clones, around four fifths being singletons. The specimen was CD4+ T cells from PBMCs (not recorded whether the cells were cultured). The receptors were sampled from a female patient with multiple sclerosis, enrolled in a pregnancy study. Some clones in this sample may be carry-over from other donors' samples.

The V call is TRBV5-4, the J call TRBJ1-3, with D possibly being TRBD1 (6 bases). CDR3 size: 14 residues. Trimming removed 0 bases from V and 5 bases from J, with 9 bases in between. Germline V lookup: CDR1 SGHNT, CDR2 YYREEE (reference sequence). This CDR3 reads CASSLGTARNTIYF. The CDR3 nucleotides are TGTGCCAGCAGCTTGGGGACAGCTAGAAACACCATATATTTT.

The chain couples TRBV4-3 to TRBJ2-3; 10 nucleotides line up with TRBD2. Germline V lookup: CDR1 LGHNA, CDR2 YSLEER. The CDR3 is 16 amino acids. With V trimmed by 1 base and J by 2 bases, 3 bases remained unmatched. The CDR3 DNA is TGCGCCAGCAGCCAAGGGGGACTAGCGTCCACAGATACGCAGTATTTT. This codes for CASSQGGLASTDTQYF.

This clone was detected only a few times. The J gene is TRBJ2-7, the V gene TRBV7-9; TRBD1 might be the D (5 bases). This CDR3 has 15 amino acids. Trimming pared 3 bases from V and 6 bases from J, leaving 18 bases between. Germline V gene lookup returns CDR1 SEHNR and CDR2 FQNEAQ (reference sequence). The CDR3 sequence: CASSFFTGISPEQYF. The CDR3 DNA sequence: TGTGCCAGCAGCTTTTTTACAGGAATCTCTCCCGAGCAGTACTTC.

The chain has TRBV6-5 and TRBJ1-5, with no clear D. The CDR3 totals 15 residues. V lost 7 bases, J lost 0 bases, and 13 bases lay in between. Germline V gives CDR1 MNHEY, CDR2 SVGAGI. The CDR3 bases are TGTGCCAGCAAAACCACACACGATAGCAATCAGCCCCAGCATTTT. Translation: CASKTTHDSNQPQHF.

V usage is TRBV19 and J usage is TRBJ2-6; 8 nucleotides align to TRBD1. Germline V CDR1 and CDR2: LNHDA, SQIVND (reference sequence). Trimming removed 7 bases from V and 0 bases from J; junction bases left unmatched: 11. The CDR3 runs 18 residues. The CDR3, as DNA: TGTGCCAGTAATGATCCGGGACAGGCTTACTCTGGGGCCAACGTCCTGACTTTC. Translating it yields CASNDPGQAYSGANVLTF.

The chain uses TRBV7-2 and TRBJ2-3, with 10 bases identical to TRBD2. CDR1 is SGHTA, CDR2 FQGNSA, per germline. The CDR3 runs 17 residues. Trimming cost V 1 base and J 6 bases; bases outside gene matches: 10. The CDR3 DNA is TGTGCCAGCAGCTTAGGAGCGGGAGGGGTATTGGGCGATACGCAGTATTTT. Translation: CASSLGAGGVLGDTQYF.

The rearrangement uses TRBV6-6 and TRBJ1-5; D might be TRBD1 (5 bases). The CDR3 runs 13 residues. V was shortened by 4 bases and J by 5 bases, with 9 bases between the two germline ends. Germline V gene sequence: CDR1 MNHNY, CDR2 SVGAGI (reference sequence). CDR3 sequence: CASSSGRYQPQHF. The CDR3 DNA reads as TGTGCCAGCAGTTCAGGGAGATATCAGCCCCAGCATTTT.

By sample share, this clone is medium-sized. The V and J genes are TRBV5-8 and TRBJ2-1; no clear D gene. The CDR3 extends over 13 amino acids. V dropped 5 bases and J dropped 4 bases, with 10 bases sitting between them. The germline CDR1 and CDR2 sequences are SGHTS and YDEGEE. The CDR3 DNA reads TGTGCCAGCAGAGCCATCCCGTACAATGAGCAGTTCTTC. Protein sequence: CASRAIPYNEQFF.

The rearrangement uses TRBV4-3 and TRBJ1-3, with TRBD1 identical over 8 bases. The CDR3 covers 15 residues. Germline lookup yields CDR1 LGHNA and CDR2 YSLEER. J gave up 4 bases and V 2 bases, and 4 bases lay outside the gene matches. The CDR3 nucleotides read TGCGCCAGCAGCCAACAGACAGGGGACGGAAACACCATATATTTT. Translated: CASSQQTGDGNTIYF.

A few counts support this clone. V gene TRBV9 combines with J gene TRBJ1-4; TRBD1 is a possible D gene (6 bases). The CDR3 has 15 amino acids. V lost 4 bases and J lost 8, with 18 bases in between. CDR1 and CDR2 (germline): SGDLS, YYNGEE. CDR3 sequence: CASSLLQGRFEKLFF. CDR3 nucleotides: TGTGCCAGCAGCTTACTACAGGGTCGGTTCGAAAAACTGTTTTTT.

This clone was detected only once. This sequence joins TRBV28 and TRBJ1-1; D call uncertain. V lost 3 bases and J lost 1, with 6 bases in between. The CDR3 is made up of 13 amino acids. Germline lookup yields CDR1 MDHEN and CDR2 SYDVKM. CDR3 in DNA: TGTGCCAGCAGTTTTCCCACGAACACTGAAGCTTTCTTT. Its protein is CASSFPTNTEAFF.

The chain employs TRBV27 and TRBJ2-1; 7 bases are shared with TRBD1. The germline V gene has CDR1 MNHEY and CDR2 SMNVEV (reference sequence). J lost 7 bases, V lost 2 bases, and 5 bases had no gene match. The CDR3 sequence is 14 residues long. CDR3 DNA sequence: TGTGCCAGCAGTTTAGACAGGGTTAGGAATGAGCAGTTCTTC. The encoded protein is CASSLDRVRNEQFF.

The J gene is TRBJ2-5, the V gene TRBV7-2; 9 nucleotides line up with TRBD1. This CDR3 region has 15 residues. V was pared by 2 bases and J by 5 bases, with 6 bases of the junction left unmatched. In germline, CDR1 is SGHTA, CDR2 FQGNSA. The CDR3: CASSLQGGQGETQYF. The CDR3 bases are TGTGCCAGCAGCTTACAGGGGGGACAGGGTGAGACCCAGTACTTC.

The chain couples TRBV7-9 to TRBJ2-7, with D uncertain. Trimming pared 3 bases from V and 4 bases from J, leaving 7 bases between. CDR1 and CDR2 (germline): SEHNR, FQNEAQ (reference sequence). CDR3 length equals 12 residues. The CDR3 DNA follows: TGTGCCAGCAGCTTTTCGGTATACGAGCAGTACTTC. This sequence encodes CASSFSVYEQYF.

By share, this clone counts as large. The chain recombines TRBV19 with TRBJ1-5; perhaps TRBD1 as D (5 bases). Trimming took 0 bases from V and 11 from J, leaving 14 bases between them. The CDR3 covers 14 residues. Germline loops: CDR1 LNHDA, CDR2 SQIVND (reference sequence). The CDR3 DNA reads TGTGCCAGTAGTATAGATCTATGGGGGTCGGCCCAGCATTTT. Residues: CASSIDLWGSAQHF.

The chain combines TRBV6-6 with TRBJ2-7; 10 bases match TRBD1. The CDR3 is 16 residues long. The germline V gene has CDR1 MNHNY and CDR2 SVGAGI (reference sequence). Trimming at V came to 5 bases and at J to 2 bases, leaving 9 bases not matched to a gene. In DNA form, the CDR3 reads TGTGCCAGCAGTACCCGGGACAGGGGCCCTACCTACGAGCAGTACTTC. The encoded protein is CASSTRDRGPTYEQYF.

The genes are TRBV7-2 and TRBJ2-5; 7 bases align to TRBD2. The J segment lost 5 bases and the V segment lost 3 bases, leaving 6 bases of the junction unmatched. Germline CDR1 and CDR2: SGHTA and FQGNSA. The CDR3 contains 14 residues. CDR3 residues: CASSLGGASETQYF. CDR3 sequence (DNA): TGTGCCAGCAGCTTGGGAGGGGCCAGTGAGACCCAGTACTTC.

This chain links TRBV9 with TRBJ1-2; D is ambiguous. CDR3 length: 14 amino acids. V was pared by 0 bases and J by 4 bases, with 10 bases between. CDR1 and CDR2 (germline): SGDLS, YYNGEE. The CDR3 sequence: CASSVAKQPYGYTF. CDR3 coding DNA: TGTGCCAGCAGCGTAGCTAAACAGCCCTATGGCTACACCTTC.

By frequency in the sample, this clone is medium-sized. J is TRBJ2-7 and V is TRBV4-1; 8 bases map to TRBD1. The V and J ends lost 4 bases and 2 bases, in that order; junction bases with no gene match: 10. CDR1 and CDR2 from the germline V gene are MGHRA and YSYEKL. The CDR3 has 16 residues. CDR3 protein: CASSPGQGRGAYEQYF. Written as DNA, the CDR3 is TGCGCCAGCAGCCCAGGACAGGGTCGGGGAGCCTACGAGCAGTACTTC.

V gene TRBV5-8 combines with J gene TRBJ2-7; 7 bases align to TRBD2. The CDR3 consists of 16 residues. V shed 1 base, J shed 2 bases, and the junction held 9 bases outside the gene matches. Germline CDR1 is SGHTS and CDR2 is YDEGEE. DNA of the CDR3: TGTGCCAGCAGCTTGTTCCTCGGGACTACCACCTACGAGCAGTACTTC. This codes for CASSLFLGTTTYEQYF.

The chain links TRBV28 to TRBJ2-6, with D possibly matching TRBD1 (6 bases). V was trimmed by 8 bases and J by 2 bases, leaving 13 bases between them. Germline CDR1 is MDHEN and CDR2 is SYDVKM. The CDR3 length is 15 residues. The CDR3 is CASGSRGPGANVLTF. In nucleotides, the CDR3 is TGTGCCAGCGGATCCAGGGGACCTGGGGCCAACGTCCTGACTTTC.

The chain recombines TRBV28 with TRBJ1-3; no clear D. The CDR3 totals 15 residues. Germline CDR1 is MDHEN and CDR2 is SYDVKM. The ends were cut back, 6 bases at V and 1 base at J, with 13 bases in the middle. CDR3 nucleotides: TGTGCCAGCAGCTCTCCCCGCAGATCTGGAAACACCATATATTTT. This encodes CASSSPRRSGNTIYF. Together with reference TRBV28 and TRBJ1-3, the CDR3 gives the full variable domain: DVKVTQSSRYLVKRTGEKVFLECVQDMDHENMFWYRQDPGLGLRLIYFSYDVKMKEKGDIPEGYSVSREKKERFSLILESASTNQTSMYLCASSSPRRSGNTIYFGEGSWLTVV.

J is TRBJ1-4 and V is TRBV7-9; 7 bases fit TRBD1. The J segment lost 5 bases and the V segment lost 5 bases, leaving 8 bases of the junction unmatched. This CDR3 region has 15 residues. From germline, CDR1 is SEHNR and CDR2 FQNEAQ (reference sequence). For the CDR3, the DNA is TGTGCCAGCAGCCCGAACAGGGGCGGGAATGAAAAACTGTTTTTT. Translating gives CASSPNRGGNEKLFF.

The chain uses TRBV2 and TRBJ2-7, with 9 bases matching TRBD2. Germline loops: CDR1 SNHLY, CDR2 FYNNEI. J was trimmed by 6 bases and V by 7 bases; bases with no gene match: 10. There are 14 residues in the CDR3. The CDR3 bases are TGTGCCAGCACCCGACTAGCGGTAGTCGGCGAGCAGTACTTC. This codes for CASTRLAVVGEQYF.

The chain is built from TRBV4-2 and TRBJ1-1; D is ambiguous. Germline V gene data show CDR1 as LGHNA and CDR2 as YNFKEQ. V was pared by 0 bases and J by 6 bases, with 8 bases between. This CDR3 region has 13 residues. CDR3 in amino acids: CASSQDNSAEAFF. In DNA form, the CDR3 reads TGTGCCAGCAGCCAAGATAACTCAGCTGAAGCTTTCTTT.

The gene calls are TRBV28 and TRBJ2-1; TRBD1 matches at 9 bases. There are 16 residues in the CDR3. Trimming cost V 6 bases and J 7 bases; bases outside gene matches: 13. The V gene's germline CDR1 is MDHEN and CDR2 SYDVKM. In DNA form, the CDR3 reads TGTGCCAGCAGGCGCCGGGACAGGGTGATCAGGAATGAGCAGTTCTTC. Amino acid sequence: CASRRRDRVIRNEQFF.